The 7 T cell receptor beta chains below all came from one sample that was sequenced in a study of Tregs in tolerant kidney transplant recipients. Clones were read by immunoSEQ multiplex PCR, and TCRdb kept only the in-frame ones, dropping some. This sample has some 64,000 clones, with 95% to 98% found just once. This specimen was Tregs from blood, taken before the transplant. All receptors derive from a human donor who received a combined kidney and bone marrow transplant.

The chain has TRBV11-3 and TRBJ1-4; possible D gene TRBD1, 5 bases. The germline CDR1 and CDR2 sequences are SGHNT and YENEEA. CDR3 length equals 14 residues. Trimming took off 5 bases at V and 7 bases at J, with 14 bases between the two ends. The CDR3 region is CASSPPGSGEKLFF. The CDR3 DNA reads TGTGCCAGCAGCCCCCCAGGGTCCGGTGAAAAACTGTTTTTT.

This chain links TRBV11-2 with TRBJ2-5; TRBD2 agrees at 10 bases. The CDR3 consists of 15 residues. Unmatched junction bases numbered 5, after V lost 3 bases and J lost 4 bases. Per germline, CDR1 SGHAT and CDR2 FQNNGV. The CDR3 DNA sequence: TGTGCCAGCAGCTTTAGCGGGGGGATATTAGAGACCCAGTACTTC. It translates to CASSFSGGILETQYF. Full variable domain (outside the CDR3, taken from reference TRBV11-2 and TRBJ2-5): EAGVAQSPRYKIIEKRQSVAFWCNPISGHATLYWYQQILGQGPKLLIQFQNNGVVDDSQLPKDRFSAERLKGVDSTLKIQPAKLEDSAVYLCASSFSGGILETQYFGPGTRLLVL.

This chain uses TRBV9 with TRBJ2-4, with 7 bases matching TRBD2. The CDR3 has 11 amino acids. V was pared by 7 bases and J by 6 bases, with 1 base of the junction left unmatched. Germline lookup yields CDR1 SGDLS and CDR2 YYNGEE. CDR3 region: CASSGGNIQYF. CDR3 nucleotides: TGTGCCAGCTCGGGGGGAAACATTCAGTACTTC.

The chain has TRBV11-3 and TRBJ2-2, with TRBD2 identical over 7 bases. From germline, CDR1 is SGHNT and CDR2 YENEEA. After removal of 3 bases from V and 4 bases from J, the junction contained 8 bases not matched to a gene. The CDR3 contains 16 residues. The CDR3 here is CASSFRPGGSTGELFF. DNA for the CDR3: TGTGCCAGCAGCTTTCGGCCGGGAGGCTCCACCGGGGAGCTGTTTTTT.

J is TRBJ2-2 and V is TRBV14; D remains unclear. CDR1 and CDR2 (germline): SGHDN, FVKESK. This CDR3 has 13 residues. With 4 bases removed from V and 6 bases from J, the gap between germline ends came to 9 bases. CDR3 amino acids: CASSRVLSGELFF. The CDR3 nucleotides are TGTGCCAGCAGCCGCGTATTGTCCGGGGAGCTGTTTTTT.

This clone was observed once. The chain has TRBV5-1 and TRBJ2-2; D possibly corresponds to TRBD1 (5 bases). The CDR3 consists of 13 residues. The germline CDR1 and CDR2 sequences are SGHRS and YFSETQ. V lost 4 bases, J lost 6 bases, and 10 bases lay in between. CDR3 protein: CASSQQAPGELFF. The CDR3 nucleotides read TGCGCCAGCAGCCAACAGGCGCCCGGGGAGCTGTTTTTT.

The chain is built from TRBV30 and TRBJ1-2; D is uncertain. Trimming left V 3 bases short and J 5 bases short, with 13 bases between. The germline CDR1 and CDR2 sequences are GTSNPN and SVGIG (reference sequence). The CDR3 consists of 13 residues. This CDR3 reads CAWSIQAGYGYTF. DNA for the CDR3: TGTGCCTGGAGCATTCAGGCCGGATATGGCTACACCTTC. The full variable domain, rest sourced from reference TRBV30 and TRBJ1-2, is SQTIHQWPATLVQPVGSPLSLECTVEGTSNPNLYWYRQAAGRGLQLLFYSVGIGQISSEVPQNLSASRPQDRQFILSSKKLLLSDSGFYLCAWSIQAGYGYTFGSGTRLTVV.